The 27 T cell receptor beta chains presented below share a single source sample, sequenced in a study of tumor-infiltrating lymphocytes in localized non-small cell lung cancer. Generated by immunoSEQ multiplex PCR, the TCRdb table keeps only in-frame clones and is missing some. The sample lists about 6,700 clones, less than 80% occurring once. The sequenced sample was uninvolved lung tissue not adjacent to the tumor. The receptors here all came from a human donor with non-small cell lung cancer.

The chain employs TRBV7-3 and TRBJ1-2; a weak D match, TRBD1 (5 bases). V lost 5 bases and J 4 bases, leaving 14 bases between the germline ends. CDR1 and CDR2 (germline): SGHTA, FQGTGA. There are 14 residues in the CDR3. In nucleotides, the CDR3 is TGTGCCAGCAGCATAGGGGTGGACTCCTATGGCTACACCTTC. Translating gives CASSIGVDSYGYTF.

The chain recombines TRBV4-2 with TRBJ1-2, with TRBD1 as a possible D gene (5 bases). There are 16 residues in the CDR3. V gave up 1 base and J gave up 0 bases, with 12 bases separating them. Germline V lookup: CDR1 LGHNA, CDR2 YNFKEQ. CDR3 DNA sequence: TGTGCCAGCAGCCAAGGGGAGACAGCTACTAACTATGGCTACACCTTC. Protein sequence: CASSQGETATNYGYTF.

This chain connects TRBV12-2 to TRBJ1-2; the table's TRBD1 call for D was not verified on the DNA. TRBV12-2 is an annotated pseudogene. The CDR3 is made up of 16 amino acids. CDR3 loop: CASRFPGQSVFYGYTF. Here the CDR3 DNA reads TGTGCAAGTCGCTTCCCTGGACAGTCCGTCTTCTATGGCTACACCTTC.

This clone has only one observation. This chain uses TRBV2 with TRBJ1-4, with 9 bases fitting TRBD1. This CDR3 is built from 15 residues. V lost 1 base and J lost 8; bases outside the gene matches: 5. The germline V gene has CDR1 SNHLY and CDR2 FYNNEI. The CDR3 nucleotides read TGTGCCAGCAGTGAAGGGGGACAGGGATTCGAAAAACTGTTTTTT. It specifies CASSEGGQGFEKLFF.

V gene TRBV7-6 combines with J gene TRBJ2-3; 7 bases agree with TRBD2. The germline V gene encodes CDR1 SGHVS and CDR2 FNYEAQ. The CDR3 spans 17 residues. Germline trimming cut 1 base from V and 0 bases from J; bases unmatched to any gene: 7. CDR3 DNA: TGTGCCAGCAGCTTAGGCGGCGGGAGTCGTAGCACAGATACGCAGTATTTT. Translating it yields CASSLGGGSRSTDTQYF.

The rearrangement joins TRBV14 to TRBJ1-2; maybe TRBD1 (5 bases). The CDR3 is 13 amino acids. Germline values: CDR1 SGHDN, CDR2 FVKESK. V lost 4 bases to trimming and J lost 2 bases, with 8 bases between them. The DNA for the CDR3 is TGTGCCAGCAGCCGGACACGAAACTATGGCTACACCTTC. Translating it yields CASSRTRNYGYTF.

Of note for this clone: Additional DNA sequences in this sample encode the identical CDR3. The V gene is TRBV18, the J gene TRBJ1-1, with no clear D. V lost 2 bases and J lost 1, with 5 bases in between. The germline V gene has CDR1 KGHSH and CDR2 LQKENI. This CDR3 is built from 13 residues. CDR3 sequence: CASSPSANTEAFF. In nucleotides, the CDR3 is TGTGCCAGCTCACCATCCGCGAACACTGAAGCTTTCTTT.

This chain links TRBV7-9 with TRBJ1-1; the D is unclear. Trimming pared 1 base from V and 4 bases from J, leaving 7 bases between. Germline CDR1 reads SEHNR; CDR2 reads FQNEAQ (reference sequence). The length of the CDR3 is 13 residues. As DNA, the CDR3 is TGTGCCAGCAGCTTAGAGGGTCCCACTGAAGCTTTCTTT. It specifies CASSLEGPTEAFF. Together with reference TRBV7-9 and TRBJ1-1, the CDR3 gives the full variable domain: DTGVSQNPRHKITKRGQNVTFRCDPISEHNRLYWYRQTLGQGPEFLTYFQNEAQLEKSRLLSDRFSAERPKGSFSTLEIQRTEQGDSAMYLCASSLEGPTEAFFGQGTRLTVV.

The chain combines TRBV27 with TRBJ2-2; tentative D call: TRBD1 (6 bases). Trimming shortened V by 6 bases and J by 0 bases, and 20 bases separated the two germline ends. CDR1 is MNHEY, CDR2 SMNVEV, per germline (reference sequence). The CDR3 is 18 residues long. The CDR3 region has the DNA TGTGCCAGCAGAAGGACAGTACGGGGCCCCGCGAACACCGGGGAGCTGTTTTTT. Protein product: CASRRTVRGPANTGELFF.

On this clone: Other DNA sequences in this specimen translate into the identical CDR3. The chain has TRBV19 and TRBJ1-5; 12 bases line up with TRBD1. The CDR3 is 16 amino acids. Germline CDR1 is LNHDA and CDR2 is SQIVND (reference sequence). V dropped 3 bases and J dropped 7; count of bases not matched to a gene: 7. The CDR3 DNA follows: TGTGCCAGTAGTATCCCGGGACAGGGGGCAAGGCAGCCCCAGCATTTT. Its translation: CASSIPGQGARQPQHF.

This clone has only a few counts. The chain uses TRBV10-3 and TRBJ1-6; D is ambiguous. This CDR3 has 14 residues. The germline V gene encodes CDR1 ENHRY and CDR2 SYGVKD. V lost 3 bases and J lost 9, with 12 bases in between. The CDR3 is CAISEGSIGSPLHF. Written as DNA, the CDR3 is TGTGCCATCAGTGAAGGGTCCATTGGTTCACCCCTCCACTTT.

The V call is TRBV5-1, the J call TRBJ1-1; the match to TRBD1 covers 7 bases. Germline CDR1 is SGHRS and CDR2 is YFSETQ. This CDR3 region has 14 residues. The ends lost 9 bases at V and 5 bases at J; junction bases unmatched: 13. CDR3 sequence: CATRLRQGGTEAFF. CDR3 nucleotides: TGCGCCACCCGTCTTCGACAGGGTGGAACTGAAGCTTTCTTT.

This chain uses TRBV1 with TRBJ2-7; TRBD1, the table's D call, was not compared with the DNA. TRBV1 is reported as a pseudogene. This CDR3 is 16 amino acids long. The CDR3 DNA is TGCACCAGTGGGGCTAGGGGGTCGAAGAACGGCTACGAGCAGTACTTC. Amino acids: CTSGARGSKNGYEQYF.

J is TRBJ1-5 and V is TRBV4-1, with a possible D match to TRBD1 (6 bases). The germline gives CDR1 MGHRA, CDR2 YSYEKL. V was pared by 0 bases and J by 9 bases, with 15 bases between. The CDR3 is 15 amino acids. CDR3 amino acids: CASSQETTGLMPQHF. In DNA form, the CDR3 reads TGCGCCAGCAGCCAAGAGACTACAGGGTTAATGCCCCAGCATTTT.

This clone is labeled medium-sized. The J gene is TRBJ1-1, the V gene TRBV2, with TRBD1 as a possible D gene (5 bases). Germline assignment: CDR1 SNHLY and CDR2 FYNNEI. Trimming removed 6 bases at V and 2 bases at J, with 16 bases between. The CDR3 covers 15 residues. The DNA for the CDR3 is TGTGCCAGCAGGATGACGCCCGGGGCAAACACTGAAGCTTTCTTT. It encodes CASRMTPGANTEAFF.

V is TRBV4-2 and J is TRBJ2-7; D may be TRBD2 (6 bases). V lost 1 base and J lost 9, with 16 bases in between. The CDR3 consists of 14 residues. The germline V gene encodes CDR1 LGHNA and CDR2 YNFKEQ. CDR3 coding DNA: TGTGCCAGCAGCCAAGGGGAGGAGCTCGGAGGGCAGTACTTC. This gives the protein CASSQGEELGGQYF.

This chain's CDR3 is CASERVDGHNEQFF. CDR3 nucleotide sequence: TGTGCCAGCGAAAGGGTGGACGGGCACAATGAGCAGTTCTTC. The chain is built from TRBV11-2 and TRBJ2-1; D is undetermined. The CDR3 is 14 amino acids. The V and J ends lost 8 bases and 5 bases respectively, with 16 bases between them. The germline V gene encodes CDR1 SGHAT and CDR2 FQNNGV.

This chain joins TRBV4-1 and TRBJ1-1, with D perhaps TRBD1 (5 bases). The V gene lost 4 bases and the J gene lost 5 bases, with 14 bases spanning the gap. The CDR3 has 14 amino acids. Germline V gene data show CDR1 as MGHRA and CDR2 as YSYEKL. CDR3 sequence (DNA): TGCGCCAGCAGCCTGGACAACCGGGGGACTGAAGCTTTCTTT. It encodes CASSLDNRGTEAFF.

This clone was seen just once. The chain combines TRBV4-1 with TRBJ2-1, with 9 bases identical to TRBD1. Trimming removed 1 base from V and 5 bases from J; junction bases left unmatched: 12. The CDR3 totals 18 residues. Germline values: CDR1 MGHRA, CDR2 YSYEKL. CDR3 DNA: TGCGCCAGCAGCCAAGGCCCCTCTTCGGGACAGGGACACAATGAGCAGTTCTTC. It is translated as CASSQGPSSGQGHNEQFF.

The V and J genes are TRBV6-6 and TRBJ1-5; D gene unclear. The CDR3 is 12 amino acids. Germline V gene data show CDR1 as MNHNY and CDR2 as SVGAGI (reference sequence). Trimming shortened V by 6 bases and J by 3 bases, and 6 bases separated the two germline ends. The CDR3: CASRPPNQPQHF. The CDR3 region has the DNA TGTGCCAGCAGGCCCCCCAATCAGCCCCAGCATTTT.

This chain links TRBV4-1 with TRBJ2-3; D assignment may be TRBD1 or TRBD2 (5 bases each). The CDR3 is 16 amino acids. V was cut by 0 bases and J by 2 bases, with 12 bases left in between. CDR1 is MGHRA, CDR2 YSYEKL, per germline. The CDR3, as DNA: TGCGCCAGCAGCCAAGATGGGGGACGGATCACAGATACGCAGTATTTT. It is translated as CASSQDGGRITDTQYF.

This clone was recorded a few times. The J gene is TRBJ2-1, the V gene TRBV19; D is ambiguous. The length of the CDR3 is 14 residues. Germline V gene sequence: CDR1 LNHDA, CDR2 SQIVND (reference sequence). Trimming removed 6 bases from V and 5 bases from J, with 14 bases in between. CDR3 in amino acids: CASSPETRNNEQFF. In nucleotides, the CDR3 is TGTGCCAGTAGCCCCGAGACAAGGAACAATGAGCAGTTCTTC.

The chain uses TRBV7-9 and TRBJ2-3; 7 nucleotides agree with TRBD1. The V gene's germline CDR1 is SEHNR and CDR2 FQNEAQ (reference sequence). This CDR3 contains 14 residues. The V and J ends lost 1 base and 5 bases, in that order; junction bases with no gene match: 3. This CDR3 is CASSLDRGEDTQYF. The CDR3 DNA reads TGTGCCAGCAGCTTAGACAGGGGAGAAGATACGCAGTATTTT.

V is TRBV19 and J is TRBJ2-6, with TRBD1 matching 9 bases. The CDR3 runs 18 residues. V trimming: 8 bases; J trimming: 0 bases; junction bases outside the gene matches: 11. Germline CDR1 reads LNHDA; CDR2 reads SQIVND (reference sequence). The CDR3 nucleotides are TGTGCCAGTTCAATCACCGGGACAGGGCTCTCTGGGGCCAACGTCCTGACTTTC. Its translation is CASSITGTGLSGANVLTF.

The genes are TRBV5-1 and TRBJ2-5; TRBD1 matches at 8 bases. Trimming cost V 4 bases and J 4 bases; bases outside gene matches: 3. The CDR3 length is 13 residues. Germline CDR1 SGHRS, CDR2 YFSETQ. CDR3 coding DNA: TGCGCCAGCAGCGTTCAGGGGGCAGAGACCCAGTACTTC. This encodes CASSVQGAETQYF.

The J gene is TRBJ2-7, the V gene TRBV6-6, with 8 nucleotides matching TRBD1. There are 14 residues in the CDR3. The germline gives CDR1 MNHNY, CDR2 SVGAGI (reference sequence). The ends lost 5 bases at V and 9 bases at J; junction bases unmatched: 12. CDR3 sequence: CASSDFGTGIRQYF. CDR3 bases: TGTGCCAGCAGTGACTTCGGGACAGGTATTCGGCAGTACTTC.

This clone was found a few times. V gene TRBV29-1 combines with J gene TRBJ1-2; 9 bases align to TRBD1. From germline, CDR1 is SQVTM and CDR2 ANQGSEA. V was pared by 7 bases and J by 2 bases, with 8 bases of the junction left unmatched. This CDR3 has 14 amino acids. CDR3 nucleotide sequence: TGCAGCGGATCCATACAGGGGGCAAACTATGGCTACACCTTC. Its translation is CSGSIQGANYGYTF.